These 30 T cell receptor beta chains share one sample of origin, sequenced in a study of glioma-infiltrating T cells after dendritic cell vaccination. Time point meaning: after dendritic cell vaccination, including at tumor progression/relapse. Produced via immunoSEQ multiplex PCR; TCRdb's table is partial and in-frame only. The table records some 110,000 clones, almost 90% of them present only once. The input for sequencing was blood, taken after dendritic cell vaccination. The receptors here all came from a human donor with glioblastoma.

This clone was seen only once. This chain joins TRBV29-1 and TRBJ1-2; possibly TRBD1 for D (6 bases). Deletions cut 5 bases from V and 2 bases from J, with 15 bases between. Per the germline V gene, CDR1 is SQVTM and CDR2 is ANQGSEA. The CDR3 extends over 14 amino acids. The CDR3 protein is CSVTRRTANYGYTF. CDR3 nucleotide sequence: TGCAGCGTTACGAGAAGGACAGCAAACTATGGCTACACCTTC.

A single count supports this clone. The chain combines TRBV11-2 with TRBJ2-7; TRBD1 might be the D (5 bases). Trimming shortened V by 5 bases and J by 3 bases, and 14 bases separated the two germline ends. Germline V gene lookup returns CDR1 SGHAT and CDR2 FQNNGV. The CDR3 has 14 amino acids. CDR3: CASSPLAGIYEQYF. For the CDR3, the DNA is TGTGCCAGCAGCCCCTTGGCAGGGATCTACGAGCAGTACTTC.

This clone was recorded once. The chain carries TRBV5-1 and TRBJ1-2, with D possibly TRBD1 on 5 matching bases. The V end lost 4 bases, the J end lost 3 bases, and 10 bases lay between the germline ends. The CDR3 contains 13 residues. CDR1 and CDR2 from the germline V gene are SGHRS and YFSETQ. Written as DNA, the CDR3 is TGCGCCAGCAGCGCTGACAGCCACTATGGCTACACCTTC. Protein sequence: CASSADSHYGYTF.

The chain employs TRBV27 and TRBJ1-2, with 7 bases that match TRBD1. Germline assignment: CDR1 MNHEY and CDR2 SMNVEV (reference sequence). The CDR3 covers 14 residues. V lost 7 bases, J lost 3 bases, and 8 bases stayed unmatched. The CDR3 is CASKRSGTDYGYTF. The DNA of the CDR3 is TGTGCCAGCAAACGCTCCGGGACAGACTATGGCTACACCTTC.

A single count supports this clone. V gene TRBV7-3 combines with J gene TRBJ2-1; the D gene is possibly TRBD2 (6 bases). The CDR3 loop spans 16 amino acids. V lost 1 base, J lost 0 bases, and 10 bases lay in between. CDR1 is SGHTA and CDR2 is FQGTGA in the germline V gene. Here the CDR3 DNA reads TGTGCCAGCAGCTTAATTCCGGGAGCCTCCTACAATGAGCAGTTCTTC. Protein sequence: CASSLIPGASYNEQFF.

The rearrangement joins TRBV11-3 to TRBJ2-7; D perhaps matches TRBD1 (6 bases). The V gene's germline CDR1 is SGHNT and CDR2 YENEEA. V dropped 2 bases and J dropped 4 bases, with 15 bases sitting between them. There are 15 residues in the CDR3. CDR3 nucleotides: TGTGCCAGCAGCTTATGGGGGCCTCAAGGGTACGAGCAGTACTTC. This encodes CASSLWGPQGYEQYF.

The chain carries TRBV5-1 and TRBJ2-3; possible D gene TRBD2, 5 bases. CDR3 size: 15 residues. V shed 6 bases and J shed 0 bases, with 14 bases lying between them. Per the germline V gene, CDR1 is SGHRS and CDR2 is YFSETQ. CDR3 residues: CASNDGIGSTDTQYF. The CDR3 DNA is TGCGCCAGCAATGACGGGATTGGGAGCACAGATACGCAGTATTTT.

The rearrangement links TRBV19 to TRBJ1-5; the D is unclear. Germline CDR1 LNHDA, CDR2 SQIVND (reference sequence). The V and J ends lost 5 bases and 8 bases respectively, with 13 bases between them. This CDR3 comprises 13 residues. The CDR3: CASSDSPAEPQHF. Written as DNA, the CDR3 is TGTGCCAGTAGTGACTCCCCGGCGGAGCCCCAGCATTTT.

CDR3 DNA sequence: TGTGCCAGCAGCTTTGGGGGCGCGAACACCGGGGAGCTGTTTTTT. This encodes CASSFGGANTGELFF. The rearrangement links TRBV7-9 to TRBJ2-2; the D gene is possibly TRBD1 (6 bases). The CDR3 is 15 residues long. The V gene lost 3 bases and the J gene lost 0 bases, with 8 bases spanning the gap. Germline CDR1 and CDR2: SEHNR and FQNEAQ (reference sequence).

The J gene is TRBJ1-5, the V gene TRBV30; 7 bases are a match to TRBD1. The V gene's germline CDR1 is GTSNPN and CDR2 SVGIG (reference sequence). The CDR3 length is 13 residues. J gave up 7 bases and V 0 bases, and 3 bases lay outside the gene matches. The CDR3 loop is CAWSVDREQPQHF. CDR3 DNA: TGTGCCTGGAGTGTCGACAGGGAACAGCCCCAGCATTTT. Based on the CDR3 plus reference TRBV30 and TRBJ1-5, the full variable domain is SQTIHQWPATLVQPVGSPLSLECTVEGTSNPNLYWYRQAAGRGLQLLFYSVGIGQISSEVPQNLSASRPQDRQFILSSKKLLLSDSGFYLCAWSVDREQPQHFGDGTRLSIL.

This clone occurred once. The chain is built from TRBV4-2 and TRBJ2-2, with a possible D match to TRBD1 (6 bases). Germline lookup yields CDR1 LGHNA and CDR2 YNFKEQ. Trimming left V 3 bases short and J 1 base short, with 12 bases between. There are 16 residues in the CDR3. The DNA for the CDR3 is TGTGCCAGCAGCCACGGGACACAAAGGAACACCGGGGAGCTGTTTTTT. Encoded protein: CASSHGTQRNTGELFF.

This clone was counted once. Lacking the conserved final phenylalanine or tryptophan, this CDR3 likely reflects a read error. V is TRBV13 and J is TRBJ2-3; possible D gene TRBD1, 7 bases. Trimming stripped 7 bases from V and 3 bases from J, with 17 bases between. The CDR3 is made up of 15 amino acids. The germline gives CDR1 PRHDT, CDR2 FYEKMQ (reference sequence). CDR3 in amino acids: CASTSRQGGTDTQYL. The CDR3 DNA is TGTGCCAGCACCTCGAGGCAGGGGGGAACAGATACGCAGTATCTT.

CDR3 sequence: CASSQDGGLETYEQYF. The CDR3 region has the DNA TGTGCCAGCAGCCAAGATGGGGGACTAGAGACCTACGAGCAGTACTTC. The rearrangement links TRBV4-2 to TRBJ2-7; TRBD2 matches 8 bases. Germline V gene sequence: CDR1 LGHNA, CDR2 YNFKEQ. Losses at the gene ends were 0 bases for V and 2 bases for J; bases not matched to a gene: 6. This CDR3 spans 16 amino acids.

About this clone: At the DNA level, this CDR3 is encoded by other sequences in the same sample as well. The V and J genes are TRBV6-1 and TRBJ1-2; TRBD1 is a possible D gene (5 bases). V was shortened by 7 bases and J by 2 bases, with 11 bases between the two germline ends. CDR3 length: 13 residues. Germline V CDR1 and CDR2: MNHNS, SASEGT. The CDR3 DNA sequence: TGTGCCAGCACTCCGGGGGGGAACTATGGCTACACCTTC. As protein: CASTPGGNYGYTF.

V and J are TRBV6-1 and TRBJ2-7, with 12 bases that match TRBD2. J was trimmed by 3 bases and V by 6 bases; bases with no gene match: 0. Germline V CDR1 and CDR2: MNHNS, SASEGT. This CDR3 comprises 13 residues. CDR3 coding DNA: TGTGCCAGCAGACTAGCGGGAGGCTACGAGCAGTACTTC. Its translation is CASRLAGGYEQYF.

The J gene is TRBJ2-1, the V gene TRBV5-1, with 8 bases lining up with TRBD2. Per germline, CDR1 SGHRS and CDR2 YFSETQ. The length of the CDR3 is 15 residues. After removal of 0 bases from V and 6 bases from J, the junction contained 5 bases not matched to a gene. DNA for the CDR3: TGCGCCAGCAGCTTGGCGGGGGGGGCCCGCAATGAGCAGTTCTTC. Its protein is CASSLAGGARNEQFF.

The CDR3: CASSSTAGGLSSYEQYF. In DNA form, the CDR3 reads TGTGCCAGCAGCTCTACGGCAGGGGGCCTAAGCTCCTACGAGCAGTACTTC. V is TRBV7-8 and J is TRBJ2-7; 8 bases match TRBD1. The V and J ends lost 4 bases and 0 bases, in that order; junction bases with no gene match: 11. Germline V gives CDR1 SGHVS, CDR2 FQNEAQ. The CDR3 runs to 17 residues.

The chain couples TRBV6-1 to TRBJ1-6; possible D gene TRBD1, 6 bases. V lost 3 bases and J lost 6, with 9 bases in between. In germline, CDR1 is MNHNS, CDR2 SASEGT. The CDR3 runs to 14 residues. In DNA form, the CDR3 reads TGTGCCAGCAGTGAGTTACAGGGTAATTCACCCCTCCACTTT. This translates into CASSELQGNSPLHF.

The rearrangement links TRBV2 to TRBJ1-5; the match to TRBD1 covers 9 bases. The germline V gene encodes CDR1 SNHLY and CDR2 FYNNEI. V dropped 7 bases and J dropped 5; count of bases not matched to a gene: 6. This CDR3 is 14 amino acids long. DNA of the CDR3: TGTGCCAGCACCATCGGGACAGGGCATCAGCCCCAGCATTTT. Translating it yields CASTIGTGHQPQHF.

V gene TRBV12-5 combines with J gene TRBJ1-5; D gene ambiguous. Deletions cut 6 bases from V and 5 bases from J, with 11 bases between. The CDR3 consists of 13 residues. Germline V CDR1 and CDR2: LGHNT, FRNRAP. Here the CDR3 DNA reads TGTGCTAGTGGAATGGATGAGGATCAGCCCCAGCATTTT. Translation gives CASGMDEDQPQHF.

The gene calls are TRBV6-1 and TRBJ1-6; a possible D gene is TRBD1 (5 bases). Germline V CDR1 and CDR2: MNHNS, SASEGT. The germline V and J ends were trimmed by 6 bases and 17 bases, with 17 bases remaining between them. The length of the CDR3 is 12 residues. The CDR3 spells CASREGRRGFHF. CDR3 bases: TGTGCCAGCAGGGAGGGACGGAGGGGTTTCCACTTT.

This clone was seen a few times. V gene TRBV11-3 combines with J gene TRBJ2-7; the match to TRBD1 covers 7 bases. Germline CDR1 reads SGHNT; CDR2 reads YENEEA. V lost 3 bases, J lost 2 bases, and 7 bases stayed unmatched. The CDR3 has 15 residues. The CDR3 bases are TGTGCCAGCAGCTTGGAGACAGGGACCACCTACGAGCAGTACTTC. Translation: CASSLETGTTYEQYF.

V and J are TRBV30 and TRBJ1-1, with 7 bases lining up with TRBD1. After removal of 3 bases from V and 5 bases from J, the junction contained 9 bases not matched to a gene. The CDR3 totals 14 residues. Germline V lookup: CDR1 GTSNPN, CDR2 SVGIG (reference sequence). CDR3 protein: CAWRLTGRTTEAFF. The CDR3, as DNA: TGTGCCTGGAGACTGACAGGGCGGACGACTGAAGCTTTCTTT.

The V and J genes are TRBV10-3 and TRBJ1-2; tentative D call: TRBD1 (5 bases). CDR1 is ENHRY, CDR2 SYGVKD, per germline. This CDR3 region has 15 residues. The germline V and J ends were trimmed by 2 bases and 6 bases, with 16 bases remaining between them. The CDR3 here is CAISEKEGRVDGYTF. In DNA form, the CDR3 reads TGTGCCATCAGTGAGAAAGAGGGGAGGGTGGATGGCTACACCTTC.

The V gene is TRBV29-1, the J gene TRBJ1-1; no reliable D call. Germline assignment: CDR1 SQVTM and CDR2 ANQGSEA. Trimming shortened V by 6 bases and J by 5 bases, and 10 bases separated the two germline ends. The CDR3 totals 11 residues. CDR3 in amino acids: CSVRAGTEAFF. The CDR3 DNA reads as TGCAGCGTGAGGGCTGGAACTGAAGCTTTCTTT.

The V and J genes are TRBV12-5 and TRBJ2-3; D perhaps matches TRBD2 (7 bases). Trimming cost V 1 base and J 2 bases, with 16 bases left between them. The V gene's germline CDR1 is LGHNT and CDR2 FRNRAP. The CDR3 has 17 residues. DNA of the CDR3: TGTGCTAGTGGTTTGGGCCGCGGGGGCCTCGCCACAGATACGCAGTATTTT. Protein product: CASGLGRGGLATDTQYF. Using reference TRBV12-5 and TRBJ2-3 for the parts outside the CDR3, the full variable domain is DARVTQTPRHKVTEMGQEVTMRCQPILGHNTVFWYRQTMMQGLELLAYFRNRAPLDDSGMPKDRFSAEMPDATLATLKIQPSEPRDSAVYFCASGLGRGGLATDTQYFGPGTRLTVL.

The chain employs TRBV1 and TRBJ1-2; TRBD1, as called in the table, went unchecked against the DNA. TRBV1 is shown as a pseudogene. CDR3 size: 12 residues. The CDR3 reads CTSSGARDGYTF. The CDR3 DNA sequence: TGCACCAGCAGCGGGGCCAGGGATGGCTACACCTTC.

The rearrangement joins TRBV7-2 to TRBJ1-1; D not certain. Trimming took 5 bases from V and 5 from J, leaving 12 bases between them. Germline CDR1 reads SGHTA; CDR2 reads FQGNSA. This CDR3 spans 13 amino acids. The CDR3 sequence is CASSSTRATEAFF. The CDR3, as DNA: TGTGCCAGCAGCAGTACTAGGGCTACTGAAGCTTTCTTT.

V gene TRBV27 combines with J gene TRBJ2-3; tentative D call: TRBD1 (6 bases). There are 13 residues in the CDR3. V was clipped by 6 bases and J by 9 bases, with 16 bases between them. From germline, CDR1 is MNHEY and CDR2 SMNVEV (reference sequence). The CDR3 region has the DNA TGTGCCAGCAGCTCCCAACAGGGCAGGACGCAGTATTTT. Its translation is CASSSQQGRTQYF.

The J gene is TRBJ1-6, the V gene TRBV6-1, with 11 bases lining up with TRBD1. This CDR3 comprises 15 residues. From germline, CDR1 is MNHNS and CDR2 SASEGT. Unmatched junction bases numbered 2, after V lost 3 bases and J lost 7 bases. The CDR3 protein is CASSEGTGGNSPLHF. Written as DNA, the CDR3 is TGTGCCAGCAGTGAGGGGACAGGGGGAAATTCACCCCTCCACTTT.